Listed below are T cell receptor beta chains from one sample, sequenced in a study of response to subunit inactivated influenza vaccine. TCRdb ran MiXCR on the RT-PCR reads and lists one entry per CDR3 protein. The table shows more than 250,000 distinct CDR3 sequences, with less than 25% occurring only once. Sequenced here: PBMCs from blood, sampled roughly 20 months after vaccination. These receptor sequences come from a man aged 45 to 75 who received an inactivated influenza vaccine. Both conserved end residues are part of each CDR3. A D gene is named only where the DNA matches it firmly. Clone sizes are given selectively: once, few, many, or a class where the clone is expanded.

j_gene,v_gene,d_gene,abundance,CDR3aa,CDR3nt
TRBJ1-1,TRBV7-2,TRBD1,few,CASSVRQGGSTEAFF,TGTGCCAGCAGCGTACGACAGGGCGGGAGCACTGAAGCTTTCTTT
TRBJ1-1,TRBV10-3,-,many,CAISESEGLGTEAFF,TGTGCCATCAGTGAGTCGGAGGGGTTGGGCACTGAAGCTTTCTTT
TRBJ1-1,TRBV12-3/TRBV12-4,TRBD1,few,CASSWDRGLTMNTEAFF,TGTGCCAGCAGTTGGGACAGGGGGCTGACTATGAACACTGAAGCTTTCTTT
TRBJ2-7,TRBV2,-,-,CASTIEGGSYEQYF,TGTGCCAGCACTATCGAGGGAGGCTCCTACGAGCAGTACTTC
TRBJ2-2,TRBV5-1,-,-,CASTNSGNTGELFF,TGCGCCAGCACCAATAGCGGGAACACCGGGGAGCTGTTTTTT
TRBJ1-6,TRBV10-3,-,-,CAISPGFSYNSPLHF,TGTGCCATCAGTCCCGGGTTCTCCTATAATTCACCCCTCCACTTT
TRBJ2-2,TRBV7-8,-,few,CASRPLQGANTGELFF,TGTGCCAGCAGACCATTACAGGGTGCGAACACCGGGGAGCTGTTTTTT
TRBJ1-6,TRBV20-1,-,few,CSASVSYRLPLHF,TGCAGTGCTAGTGTATCCTACAGGTTACCCCTCCACTTT
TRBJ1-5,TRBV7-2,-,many,CASSLVGARNSNQPQHF,TGTGCCAGCAGCTTAGTGGGGGCCAGGAATAGCAATCAGCCCCAGCATTTT
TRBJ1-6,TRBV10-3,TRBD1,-,CAISPGQGINSPLHF,TGTGCCATCAGTCCGGGACAGGGGATTAATTCACCCCTCCACTTT
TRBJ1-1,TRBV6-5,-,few,CASSFDTREMNTEAFF,TGTGCCAGCAGTTTCGACACCAGGGAGATGAACACTGAAGCTTTCTTT
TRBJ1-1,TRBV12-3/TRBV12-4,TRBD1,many,CASSPAGTGDTEAFF,TGTGCCAGCAGTCCAGCCGGGACAGGGGACACTGAAGCTTTCTTT
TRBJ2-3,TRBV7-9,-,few,CASSASRGALSTDTQYF,TGTGCCAGCAGCGCTAGCAGGGGAGCCTTAAGCACAGATACGCAGTATTTT
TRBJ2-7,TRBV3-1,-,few,CASSQQGGSYEQYF,TGTGCCAGCAGCCAACAGGGCGGCTCCTACGAGCAGTACTTC
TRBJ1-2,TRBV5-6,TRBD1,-,CASSWDRYNYGYTF,TGTGCCAGCAGCTGGGACAGGTATAACTATGGCTACACCTTC
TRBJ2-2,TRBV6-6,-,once,CASSHRDSGELFF,TGTGCCAGCAGTCACAGGGATTCCGGGGAGCTGTTTTTT
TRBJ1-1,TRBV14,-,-,CASSRRWGIGFF,TGTGCCAGCAGCCGCCGATGGGGAATAGGTTTCTTT
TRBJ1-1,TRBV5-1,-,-,CASSEAPSTEAFF,TGCGCCAGCAGCGAGGCTCCCTCCACTGAAGCTTTCTTT